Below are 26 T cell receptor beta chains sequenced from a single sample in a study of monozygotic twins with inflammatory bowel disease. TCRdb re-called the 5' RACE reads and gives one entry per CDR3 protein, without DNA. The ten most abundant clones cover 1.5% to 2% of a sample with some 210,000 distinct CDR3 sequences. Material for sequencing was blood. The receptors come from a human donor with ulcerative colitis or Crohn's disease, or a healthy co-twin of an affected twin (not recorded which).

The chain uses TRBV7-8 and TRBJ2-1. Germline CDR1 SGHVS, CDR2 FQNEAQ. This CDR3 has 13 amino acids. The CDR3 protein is CASRQSTYNEQFF.

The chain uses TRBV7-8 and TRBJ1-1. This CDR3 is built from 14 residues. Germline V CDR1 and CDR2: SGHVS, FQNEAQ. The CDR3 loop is CASSTNAQNTEAFF. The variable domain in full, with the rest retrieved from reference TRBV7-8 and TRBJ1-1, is GAGVSQSPRYKVAKRGQDVALRCDPISGHVSLFWYQQALGQGPEFLTYFQNEAQLDKSGLPSDRFFAERPEGSVSTLKIQRTQQEDSAVYLCASSTNAQNTEAFFGQGTRLTVV.

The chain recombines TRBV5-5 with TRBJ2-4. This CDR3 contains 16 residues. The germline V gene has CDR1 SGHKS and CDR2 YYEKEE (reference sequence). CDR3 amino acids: CASSLASRLAKNIQYF.

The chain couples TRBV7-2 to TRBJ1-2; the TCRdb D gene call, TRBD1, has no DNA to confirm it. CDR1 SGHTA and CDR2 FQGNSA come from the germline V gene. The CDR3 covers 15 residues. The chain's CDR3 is CASSPPSGGPHGYTF.

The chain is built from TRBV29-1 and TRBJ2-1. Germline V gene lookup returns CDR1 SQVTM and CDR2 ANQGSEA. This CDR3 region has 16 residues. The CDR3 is CSVVSGRASSYNEQFF.

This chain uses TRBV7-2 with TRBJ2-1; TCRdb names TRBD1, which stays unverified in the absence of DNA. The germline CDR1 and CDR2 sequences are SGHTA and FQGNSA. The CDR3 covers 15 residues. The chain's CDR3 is CASSFRDTGYNEQFF.

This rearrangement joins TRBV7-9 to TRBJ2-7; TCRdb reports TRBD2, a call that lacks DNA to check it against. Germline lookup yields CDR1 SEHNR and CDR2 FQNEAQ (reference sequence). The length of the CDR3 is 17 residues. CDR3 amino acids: CASSLSPTGTRPLTQYF.

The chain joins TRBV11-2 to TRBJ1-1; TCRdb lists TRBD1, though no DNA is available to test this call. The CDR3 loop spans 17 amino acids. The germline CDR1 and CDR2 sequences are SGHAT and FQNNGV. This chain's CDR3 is CASSSIGTPRSNTEAFF.

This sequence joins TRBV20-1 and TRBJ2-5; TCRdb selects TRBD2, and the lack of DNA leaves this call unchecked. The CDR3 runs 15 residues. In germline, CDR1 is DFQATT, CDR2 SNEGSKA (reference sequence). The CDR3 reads CSASGLAQNQETQYF.

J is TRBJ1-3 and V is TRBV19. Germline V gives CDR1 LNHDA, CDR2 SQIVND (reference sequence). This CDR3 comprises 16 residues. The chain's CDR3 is CASSWDRNPSGNTIYF.

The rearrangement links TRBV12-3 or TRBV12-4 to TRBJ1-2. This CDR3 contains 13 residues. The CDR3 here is CASSQTGSYGYTF.

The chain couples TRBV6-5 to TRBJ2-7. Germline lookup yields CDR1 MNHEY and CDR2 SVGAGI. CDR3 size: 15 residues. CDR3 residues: CASSYSKGSSYEQYF.

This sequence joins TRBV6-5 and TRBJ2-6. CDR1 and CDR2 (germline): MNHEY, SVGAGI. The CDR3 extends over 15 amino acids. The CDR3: CASSYRISGANVLTF.

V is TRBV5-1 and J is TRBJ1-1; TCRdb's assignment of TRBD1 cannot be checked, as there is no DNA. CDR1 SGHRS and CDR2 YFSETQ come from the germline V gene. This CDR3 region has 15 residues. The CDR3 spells CASSMTGTSNTEAFF.

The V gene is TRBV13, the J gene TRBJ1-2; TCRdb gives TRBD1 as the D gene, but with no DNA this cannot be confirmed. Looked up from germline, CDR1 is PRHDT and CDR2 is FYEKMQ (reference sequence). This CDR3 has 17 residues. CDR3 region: CASSFQGFRQYNYGYTF. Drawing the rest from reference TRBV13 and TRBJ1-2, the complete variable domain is AAGVIQSPRHLIKEKRETATLKCYPIPRHDTVYWYQQGPGQDPQFLISFYEKMQSDKGSIPDRFSAQQFSDYHSELNMSSLELGDSALYFCASSFQGFRQYNYGYTFGSGTRLTVV.

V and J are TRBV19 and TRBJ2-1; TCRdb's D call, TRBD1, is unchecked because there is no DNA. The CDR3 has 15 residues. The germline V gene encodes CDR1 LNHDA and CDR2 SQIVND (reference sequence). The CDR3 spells CASSMDREPVLEQFF. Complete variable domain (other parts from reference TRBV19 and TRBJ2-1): DGGITQSPKYLFRKEGQNVTLSCEQNLNHDAMYWYRQDPGQGLRLIYYSQIVNDFQKGDIAEGYSVSREKKESFPLTVTSAQKNPTAFYLCASSMDREPVLEQFFGPGTRLTVL.

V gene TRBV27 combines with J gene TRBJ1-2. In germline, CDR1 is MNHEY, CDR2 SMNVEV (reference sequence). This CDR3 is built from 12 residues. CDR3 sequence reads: CASSTRGIGYTF.

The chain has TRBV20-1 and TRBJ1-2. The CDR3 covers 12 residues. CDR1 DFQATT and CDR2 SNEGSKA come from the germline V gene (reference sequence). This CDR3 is CSARELAIGYTF.

CDR3 sequence reads: CAIRGGGAYEQYF. The gene calls are TRBV10-3 and TRBJ2-7; TCRdb designates TRBD1, a call that cannot be tested without DNA. The CDR3 runs to 13 residues. Germline lookup yields CDR1 ENHRY and CDR2 SYGVKD.

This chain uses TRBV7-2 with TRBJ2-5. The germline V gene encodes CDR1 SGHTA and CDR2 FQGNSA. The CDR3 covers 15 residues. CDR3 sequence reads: CASSLVIALGETQYF.

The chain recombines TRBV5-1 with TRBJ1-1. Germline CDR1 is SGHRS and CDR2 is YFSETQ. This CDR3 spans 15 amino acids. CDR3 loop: CASSLVGDAGTEAFF.

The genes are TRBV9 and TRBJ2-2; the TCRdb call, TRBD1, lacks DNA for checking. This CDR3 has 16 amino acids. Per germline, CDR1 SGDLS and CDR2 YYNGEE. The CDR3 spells CASSANRDRDTGELFF.

CDR3 loop: CASSILQGGTGNTIYF. V is TRBV5-5 and J is TRBJ1-3; the TRBD1 assignment by TCRdb is unverifiable without DNA. This CDR3 spans 16 amino acids. From germline, CDR1 is SGHKS and CDR2 YYEKEE (reference sequence). Full variable domain (outside the CDR3, taken from reference TRBV5-5 and TRBJ1-3): DAGVTQSPTHLIKTRGQQVTLRCSPISGHKSVSWYQQVLGQGPQFIFQYYEKEERGRGNFPDRFSARQFPNYSSELNVNALLLGDSALYLCASSILQGGTGNTIYFGEGSWLTVV.

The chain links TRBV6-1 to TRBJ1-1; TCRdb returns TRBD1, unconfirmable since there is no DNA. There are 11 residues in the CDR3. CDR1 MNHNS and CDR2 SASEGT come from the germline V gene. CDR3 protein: CASTTPGRAFF.

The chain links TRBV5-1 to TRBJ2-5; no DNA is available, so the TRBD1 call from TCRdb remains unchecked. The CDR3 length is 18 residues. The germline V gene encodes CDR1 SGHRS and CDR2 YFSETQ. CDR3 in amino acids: CASSLEGQGGSGQETQYF.

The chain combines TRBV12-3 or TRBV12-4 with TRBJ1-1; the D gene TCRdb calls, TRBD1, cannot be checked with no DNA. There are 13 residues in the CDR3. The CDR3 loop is CASSFKGATEAFF.